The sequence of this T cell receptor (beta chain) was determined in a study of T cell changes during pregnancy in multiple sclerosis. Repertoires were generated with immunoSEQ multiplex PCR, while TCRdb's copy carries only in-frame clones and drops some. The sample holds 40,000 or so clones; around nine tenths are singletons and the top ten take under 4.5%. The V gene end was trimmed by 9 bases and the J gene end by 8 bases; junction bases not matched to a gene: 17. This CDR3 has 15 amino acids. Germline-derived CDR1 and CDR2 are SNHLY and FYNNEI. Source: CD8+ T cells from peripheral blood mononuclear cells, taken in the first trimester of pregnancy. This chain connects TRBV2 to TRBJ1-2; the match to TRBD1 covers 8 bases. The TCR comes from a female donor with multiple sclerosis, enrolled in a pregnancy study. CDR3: CASITGTGPERGYTF. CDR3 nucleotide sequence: TGTGCCAGTATTACCGGGACAGGACCCGAGAGGGGCTACACCTTC.